These 11 T cell receptor beta chains originate from one sample sequenced in a study of control samples from healthy donors and cancer patients. TCRdb keeps only in-frame clones here, not all; method: immunoSEQ multiplex PCR. The repertoire holds about 140,000 clones, with just under 95% as singletons. The sequencing input was blood. These receptors all stem from a man in his thirties or forties in good health.

As DNA, the CDR3 is TGTGCCAGCAGCTTCGACAGGAGCTCCTATAATTCACCCCTCCACTTT. It translates to CASSFDRSSYNSPLHF. The rearrangement uses TRBV5-4 and TRBJ1-6; D may be TRBD1 (6 bases). The CDR3 totals 16 residues. Trimming removed 2 bases at V and 0 bases at J, with 9 bases between. Germline values: CDR1 SGHNT, CDR2 YYREEE (reference sequence).

The chain links TRBV1 to TRBJ1-4. TRBV1 is tagged as a pseudogene. This CDR3 has 16 amino acids. For the CDR3, the DNA is TGCACCAGCAGCCAAGGAAGGAGGAGGGTTAATGAAAAACTGTTTTTT. Translated: CTSSQGRRRVNEKLFF.

This chain joins TRBV29-1 and TRBJ1-1, with D uncertain. This CDR3 has 12 amino acids. Germline V gene lookup returns CDR1 SQVTM and CDR2 ANQGSEA. V was trimmed by 5 bases and J by 3 bases, leaving 10 bases between them. CDR3 DNA sequence: TGCAGCGTTACGGGTAGTCACACTGAAGCTTTCTTT. This sequence encodes CSVTGSHTEAFF.

CDR3 in DNA: TGTGCCAGCAGCCTAGCGGGAGGGCTCTATGAGCAGTTCTTC. Translation gives CASSLAGGLYEQFF. The chain carries TRBV28 and TRBJ2-1, with TRBD2 identical over 12 bases. The length of the CDR3 is 14 residues. After removal of 6 bases from V and 8 bases from J, the junction contained 5 bases not matched to a gene. Germline V lookup: CDR1 MDHEN, CDR2 SYDVKM. Full variable domain (missing parts from reference TRBV28 and TRBJ2-1): DVKVTQSSRYLVKRTGEKVFLECVQDMDHENMFWYRQDPGLGLRLIYFSYDVKMKEKGDIPEGYSVSREKKERFSLILESASTNQTSMYLCASSLAGGLYEQFFGPGTRLTVL.

The chain uses TRBV20-1 and TRBJ2-5, with D perhaps matching TRBD1 or TRBD2 (5 bases each). This CDR3 comprises 9 residues. Deletions cut 3 bases from V and 12 bases from J, with 8 bases between. CDR1 DFQATT and CDR2 SNEGSKA come from the germline V gene (reference sequence). Here the CDR3 DNA reads TGCAGTGCTAGGGGACCCGAGTACTTC. It codes for CSARGPEYF.

A remark on this clone: Other DNA sequences in this specimen translate into the identical CDR3. The CDR3 region has the DNA TGTGCCAGCAGTCCTACCGGGACTAGCTCCTACGAGCAGTACTTC. Amino acids: CASSPTGTSSYEQYF. This chain joins TRBV28 and TRBJ2-7, with 8 bases matching TRBD2. The length of the CDR3 is 15 residues. Germline V gene lookup returns CDR1 MDHEN and CDR2 SYDVKM. The trim removed 5 bases at V and 0 bases at J, leaving 6 bases unmatched. The full variable domain, its missing parts supplied by reference TRBV28 and TRBJ2-7, is DVKVTQSSRYLVKRTGEKVFLECVQDMDHENMFWYRQDPGLGLRLIYFSYDVKMKEKGDIPEGYSVSREKKERFSLILESASTNQTSMYLCASSPTGTSSYEQYFGPGTRLTVT.

The V call is TRBV27, the J call TRBJ2-2; TRBD2 might be the D (5 bases). V was shortened by 9 bases and J by 0 bases, with 11 bases between the two germline ends. This CDR3 spans 14 amino acids. From germline, CDR1 is MNHEY and CDR2 SMNVEV (reference sequence). The CDR3 loop reads CASVRTPNTGELFF. For the CDR3, the DNA is TGTGCCAGTGTTCGGACTCCGAACACCGGGGAGCTGTTTTTT.

V usage is TRBV7-2 and J usage is TRBJ1-2, with a tentative D call TRBD1 (6 bases). The CDR3 spans 14 residues. Germline V CDR1 and CDR2: SGHTA, FQGNSA. Trimming took 4 bases from V and 1 from J, leaving 10 bases between them. The chain's CDR3 is CASSSLDSNYGYTF. For the CDR3, the DNA is TGTGCCAGCAGCTCCTTGGACAGTAACTATGGCTACACCTTC.

To note about this clone: Other DNA sequences of this sample code for an identical CDR3. The chain combines TRBV27 with TRBJ2-5, with TRBD1 matching over 9 bases. The germline CDR1 and CDR2 sequences are MNHEY and SMNVEV (reference sequence). The CDR3 has 17 residues. Germline trimming cut 3 bases from V and 2 bases from J; bases unmatched to any gene: 10. The CDR3 sequence: CASSFGTGRPIQETQYF. DNA for the CDR3: TGTGCCAGCAGTTTCGGGACAGGGCGACCTATACAAGAGACCCAGTACTTC.

The rearrangement links TRBV2 to TRBJ1-5; 12 bases match TRBD1. After removal of 2 bases from V and 6 bases from J, the junction contained 17 bases not matched to a gene. The CDR3 loop spans 20 amino acids. Per the germline V gene, CDR1 is SNHLY and CDR2 is FYNNEI. CDR3 sequence: CASSESWAGQGAGTGQPQHF. The CDR3 nucleotides read TGTGCCAGCAGTGAAAGTTGGGCGGGACAGGGGGCGGGCACGGGTCAGCCCCAGCATTTT.

This CDR3 reads CASSLPQGDFYGYTF. The CDR3 region has the DNA TGTGCCAGCAGTTTACCACAGGGGGATTTTTATGGCTACACCTTC. The chain employs TRBV28 and TRBJ1-2; 8 positions match TRBD1. Germline loops: CDR1 MDHEN, CDR2 SYDVKM. The CDR3 consists of 15 residues. With V trimmed by 2 bases and J by 5 bases, 7 bases remained unmatched.